The present entry profiles one T cell receptor (beta chain) with its context. Profiled with immunoSEQ multiplex PCR; TCRdb holds only in-frame clones, not every one. The sample contains about 92,000 clones, around 85% of which appear only once. This sample is part of a study of blood T cell repertoires in COVID-19. This sequence originates from a woman in her fifties or sixties with COVID-19, enrolled during active disease. The sequenced sample was peripheral blood.

The CDR3, as DNA: TGTGCCAGCTCACGCCTCCTGAGTGGGACAGGGGACGACAATGAGCAGTTCTTC. As protein: CASSRLLSGTGDDNEQFF. The rearrangement links TRBV18 to TRBJ2-1; 10 bases fit TRBD1. The CDR3 contains 18 residues. Germline V CDR1 and CDR2: KGHSH, LQKENI. The J segment lost 5 bases and the V segment lost 4 bases, leaving 14 bases of the junction unmatched.